Listed here are 9 T cell receptor beta chains from one sample, sequenced in a study of CD8 T cells in Susac syndrome. The authors reverse transcribed roughly 0.5 to 1 ug RNA with random hexamers. MiXCR, run by TCRdb on the immunoSEQ multiplex PCR reads, gives a single entry per CDR3 protein. The table lists hundreds of thousands of distinct CDR3 sequences, 94% of them singletons. Sequencing was carried out using CD4+ T cells from PBMCs. These receptors came from a human donor with Susac syndrome.

The table lists this clonotype with a count of one. The CDR3 sequence is CASSVESGLAVVSEQFF. The CDR3, as DNA: TGTGCCAGCAGCGTAGAATCAGGACTAGCGGTGGTCAGTGAGCAGTTCTTC. V gene TRBV9 combines with J gene TRBJ2-1; 10 nucleotides agree with TRBD2. Germline loops: CDR1 SGDLS, CDR2 YYNGEE. CDR3 size: 17 residues. V trimming: 0 bases; J trimming: 9 bases; junction bases outside the gene matches: 12. Variable domain in full (rest from reference TRBV9 and TRBJ2-1): DSGVTQTPKHLITATGQRVTLRCSPRSGDLSVYWYQQSLDQGLQFLIQYYNGEERAKGNILERFSAQQFPDLHSELNLSSLELGDSALYFCASSVESGLAVVSEQFFGPGTRLTVL.

This CDR3 is CSAAGPPGKLFF. The CDR3 DNA sequence: TGCAGTGCTGCGGGGCCCCCAGGCAAACTGTTTTTT. The chain couples TRBV20-1 to TRBJ1-4, with D maybe TRBD1 (5 bases). The CDR3 contains 12 residues. Germline CDR1 reads DFQATT; CDR2 reads SNEGSKA (reference sequence). Trimming took off 5 bases at V and 11 bases at J, with 15 bases between the two ends.

V gene TRBV28 combines with J gene TRBJ2-7; the match to TRBD1 covers 7 bases. Germline CDR1 MDHEN, CDR2 SYDVKM. CDR3 size: 13 residues. J was trimmed by 2 bases and V by 7 bases; bases with no gene match: 5. The CDR3 sequence is CASKGTVPYEQYF. Here the CDR3 DNA reads TGTGCCAGCAAAGGGACAGTTCCCTACGAGCAGTACTTC. The whole variable domain, filled in from reference TRBV28 and TRBJ2-7, reads DVKVTQSSRYLVKRTGEKVFLECVQDMDHENMFWYRQDPGLGLRLIYFSYDVKMKEKGDIPEGYSVSREKKERFSLILESASTNQTSMYLCASKGTVPYEQYFGPGTRLTVT.

This rearrangement joins TRBV20-1 to TRBJ2-1; D possibly corresponds to TRBD2 (5 bases). The CDR3 is made up of 13 amino acids. CDR1 and CDR2 (germline): DFQATT, SNEGSKA (reference sequence). V was clipped by 4 bases and J by 6 bases, with 13 bases between them. The CDR3 bases are TGCAGTGCTAACGTTCCTAGCAGCAATGAGCAGTTCTTC. It encodes CSANVPSSNEQFF.

The chain links TRBV20-1 to TRBJ2-5; either TRBD1 or TRBD2 may supply D (5 bases each). The V gene lost 0 bases and the J gene lost 1 base, with 15 bases spanning the gap. Germline values: CDR1 DFQATT, CDR2 SNEGSKA (reference sequence). There are 16 residues in the CDR3. DNA of the CDR3: TGCAGTGCTAGAGATGCACCGGGACGAGCCCAAGAGACCCAGTACTTC. Translation gives CSARDAPGRAQETQYF.

The chain joins TRBV7-2 to TRBJ1-1, with D possibly TRBD1 on 6 matching bases. Deletions cut 5 bases from V and 5 bases from J, with 12 bases between. Germline CDR1 and CDR2: SGHTA and FQGNSA. The CDR3 contains 13 residues. The CDR3 here is CASSLQRGTEAFF. CDR3 nucleotides: TGTGCCAGCAGCCTCCAGAGGGGGACTGAAGCTTTCTTT.

This chain connects TRBV25-1 to TRBJ2-4; the match to TRBD2 covers 8 bases. The CDR3 spans 15 residues. Germline lookup yields CDR1 MGHDK and CDR2 SYGVNS. The V gene end was trimmed by 1 base and the J gene end by 3 bases; junction bases not matched to a gene: 2. CDR3 nucleotide sequence: TGTGCCAGCAGTGAATTGCGGGGGGACAAAAACATTCAGTACTTC. Its protein is CASSELRGDKNIQYF.

The chain joins TRBV30 to TRBJ1-1; D uncertain. Germline assignment: CDR1 GTSNPN and CDR2 SVGIG (reference sequence). This CDR3 region has 12 residues. V gave up 1 base and J gave up 8 bases, with 11 bases separating them. The CDR3 coding sequence is TGTGCCTGGAGTGCCCGGACTAACGAAGCTTTCTTT. Translation gives CAWSARTNEAFF.

The chain couples TRBV9 to TRBJ1-6; D ambiguous. Per germline, CDR1 SGDLS and CDR2 YYNGEE. There are 15 residues in the CDR3. V was clipped by 7 bases and J by 8 bases, with 19 bases between them. This CDR3 reads CASSGRERLDSPLHF. The CDR3 nucleotides are TGTGCCAGCTCTGGACGCGAGAGGTTGGATTCACCCCTCCACTTT. The variable domain in full, completed from reference TRBV9 and TRBJ1-6, reads DSGVTQTPKHLITATGQRVTLRCSPRSGDLSVYWYQQSLDQGLQFLIQYYNGEERAKGNILERFSAQQFPDLHSELNLSSLELGDSALYFCASSGRERLDSPLHFGNGTRLTVT.